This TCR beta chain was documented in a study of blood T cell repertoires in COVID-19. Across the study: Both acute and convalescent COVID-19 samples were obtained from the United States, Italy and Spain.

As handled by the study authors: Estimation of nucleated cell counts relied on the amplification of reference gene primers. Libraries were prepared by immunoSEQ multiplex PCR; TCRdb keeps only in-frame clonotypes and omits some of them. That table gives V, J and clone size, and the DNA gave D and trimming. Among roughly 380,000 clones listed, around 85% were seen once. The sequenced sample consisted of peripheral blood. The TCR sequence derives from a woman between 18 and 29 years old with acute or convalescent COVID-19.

The DNA of the CDR3 is TGTGCCACCGCGGGAGTCGAGTACTTC. Its protein product is CATAGVEYF. This chain uses TRBV10-3 with TRBJ2-4, with 7 bases aligning to TRBD2. The CDR3 is made up of 9 amino acids. Per the germline V gene, CDR1 is ENHRY and CDR2 is SYGVKD. The V segment lost 10 bases and the J segment 14 bases; nucleotides outside the gene matches: 5.